This record concerns one T cell receptor beta chain sequence. This clonotype was counted ten times or more. Its antigen specificity is not known. Base qualities are not at hand, and no much larger clone is one base apart. Preparation of the library involved RT-PCR. The sequencer was an Illumina HiSeq 2500. The public reads were reanalyzed by TCRdb: fastp trimming at Q25, MiXCR alignment, in-frame beta chains only. Each entry merges the rows of one CDR3 protein and shows their most common DNA and genes. A total of roughly 650,000 distinct CDR3 sequences appear in this sample, more than 15% of them only once. In total, the top ten clones hold approximately 10% of the sample. The source of the sample is a study of response to subunit inactivated influenza vaccine (dated 2018 in TCRdb). With regard to the full study: To follow how T cells responded to a trivalent subunit inactivated influenza vaccine, the researchers relied on deep quantitative profiling of the T cell receptor repertoire.

Results the study describes overall, beyond this receptor: The authors suggested that each seasonal influenza vaccination may recruit only a limited number of new T cells.

The input for sequencing was PBMCs from blood, taken 11 to 12 days after vaccination. The clonotype originates from a man aged 50 or older who received an inactivated influenza vaccine. Donor details come from another sample of the same person, matched by shared clones.

The CDR3 is CASSVGQHPNYGYTF. The DNA sequence reads TGTGCCAGCAGCGTAGGGCAACATCCGAACTATGGCTACACCTTC. The rearranged chain carries TRBV9 and TRBJ1-2; no confident D gene assignment can be made. Via the germline V gene, CDR1 is SGDLS and CDR2 YYNGEE. Relative to germline, V is 0 bases shorter and J is 2 bases shorter, with 11 bases between their ends. The CDR3 starts with the cysteine, ends with the phenylalanine, and has 15 residues. Of all the DNA, just the CDR3 is kept, 45 bases in frame from base 1.